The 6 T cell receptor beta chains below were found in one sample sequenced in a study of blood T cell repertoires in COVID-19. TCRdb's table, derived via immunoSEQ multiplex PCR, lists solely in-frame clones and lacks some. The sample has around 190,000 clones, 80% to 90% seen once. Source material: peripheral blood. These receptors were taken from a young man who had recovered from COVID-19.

In nucleotides, the CDR3 is TGTGCCAGAAGCCCCGACGGGGAAGAGTGGACCCAGTACTTC. Protein sequence: CARSPDGEEWTQYF. This chain uses TRBV7-5 with TRBJ2-5; the D segment call TRBD2 is taken from the table without a DNA check. TRBV7-5 is a pseudogene locus. The CDR3 runs to 14 residues.

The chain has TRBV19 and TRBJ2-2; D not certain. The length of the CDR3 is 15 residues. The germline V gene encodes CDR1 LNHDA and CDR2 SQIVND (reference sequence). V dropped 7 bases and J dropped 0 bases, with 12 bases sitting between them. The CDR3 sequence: CASTHPGANTGELFF. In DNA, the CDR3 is TGTGCCAGTACCCACCCGGGTGCGAACACCGGGGAGCTGTTTTTT.

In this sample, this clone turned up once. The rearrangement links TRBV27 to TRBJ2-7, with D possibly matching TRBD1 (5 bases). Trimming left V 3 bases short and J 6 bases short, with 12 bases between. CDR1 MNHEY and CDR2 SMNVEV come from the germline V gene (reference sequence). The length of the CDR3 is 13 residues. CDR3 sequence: CASSFIEGAEQYF. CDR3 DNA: TGTGCCAGCAGTTTCATCGAAGGGGCCGAGCAGTACTTC.

CDR3 DNA sequence: TGTGCCAGCAGCTTGGGGACAGCCTCTAACTATGGCTACACCTTC. Protein: CASSLGTASNYGYTF. The chain combines TRBV7-2 with TRBJ1-2; TRBD1 matches at 7 bases. The CDR3 loop spans 15 amino acids. Losses at the gene ends were 3 bases for V and 0 bases for J; bases not matched to a gene: 4. Germline V gene lookup returns CDR1 SGHTA and CDR2 FQGNSA.

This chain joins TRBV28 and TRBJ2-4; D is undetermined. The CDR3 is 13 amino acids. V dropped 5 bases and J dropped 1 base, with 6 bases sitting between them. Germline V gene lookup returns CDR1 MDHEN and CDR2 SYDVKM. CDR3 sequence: CASSPGAKNIQYF. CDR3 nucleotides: TGTGCCAGCAGTCCCGGGGCCAAAAACATTCAGTACTTC.

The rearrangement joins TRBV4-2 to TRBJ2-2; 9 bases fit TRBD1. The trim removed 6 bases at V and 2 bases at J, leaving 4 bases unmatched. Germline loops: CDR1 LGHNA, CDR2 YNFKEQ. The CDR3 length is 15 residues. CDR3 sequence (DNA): TGTGCCAGCAGAAAGGGACAGGGCAACACCGGGGAGCTGTTTTTT. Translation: CASRKGQGNTGELFF.